The clone carrying this T cell receptor beta chain was observed a few times. Its antigen is undetermined. This specimen belongs to a study of T-cell memory formation after mild COVID-19. TCRdb used MiXCR to reprocess the 5' RACE reads, holding one entry per CDR3 protein. The table has approximately 260,000 distinct CDR3 sequences, about 17% seen once; the top ten hold 3.5%. Whole-study findings and limits: Clones contracting day 15 to 85 were balanced CD4/CD8; later expanders leaned CD4+.

Germline V gives CDR1 MGHRA, CDR2 YSYEKL. V was pared by 1 base and J by 1 base, with 7 bases of the junction left unmatched. The CDR3 loop spans 17 amino acids. The receptor was isolated from a man between 18 and 29 years old who had mild COVID-19 (a few samples of this study predate the infection). Cell type and time point are not known. The source material was PBMCs or a T cell subset sorted from them (not recorded which). The chain combines TRBV4-1 with TRBJ2-7; 10 bases fit TRBD1. CDR3: CASSQVLPGQGSYEQYF. Written as DNA, the CDR3 is TGCGCCAGCAGCCAAGTTTTGCCGGGACAGGGGTCCTACGAGCAGTACTTC.